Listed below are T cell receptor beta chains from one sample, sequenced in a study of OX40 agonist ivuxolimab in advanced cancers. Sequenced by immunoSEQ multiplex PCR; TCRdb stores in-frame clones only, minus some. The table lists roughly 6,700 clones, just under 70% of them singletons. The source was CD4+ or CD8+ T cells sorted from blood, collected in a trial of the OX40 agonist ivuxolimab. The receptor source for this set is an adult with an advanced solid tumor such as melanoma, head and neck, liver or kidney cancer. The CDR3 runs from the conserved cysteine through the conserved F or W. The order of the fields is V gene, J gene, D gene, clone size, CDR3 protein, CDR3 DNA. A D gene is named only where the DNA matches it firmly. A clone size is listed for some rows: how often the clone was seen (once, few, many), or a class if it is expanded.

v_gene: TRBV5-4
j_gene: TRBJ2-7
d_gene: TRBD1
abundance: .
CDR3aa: CASSVGQGGGNEQYF
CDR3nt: TGTGCCAGCAGCGTGGGACAGGGGGGTGGGAACGAGCAGTACTTC

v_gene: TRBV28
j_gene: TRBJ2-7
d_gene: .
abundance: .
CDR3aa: CASSFVQGSSYEQYF
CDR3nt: TGTGCCAGCAGTTTTGTACAGGGAAGCTCCTACGAGCAGTACTTC

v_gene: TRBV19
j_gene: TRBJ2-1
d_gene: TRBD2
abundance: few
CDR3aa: CASSRTSGDYNEQFF
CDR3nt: TGTGCCAGTAGTAGGACTAGCGGAGACTACAATGAGCAGTTCTTC

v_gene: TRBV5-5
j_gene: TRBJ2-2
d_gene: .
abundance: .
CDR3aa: CASSRGRDTNTGELFF
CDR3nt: TGTGCCAGCAGCCGAGGGCGGGATACGAACACCGGGGAGCTGTTTTTT

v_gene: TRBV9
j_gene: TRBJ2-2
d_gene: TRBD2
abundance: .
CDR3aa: CASNPAGEGYTGELFF
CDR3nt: TGTGCCAGCAATCCCGCGGGAGAAGGCTACACCGGGGAGCTGTTTTTT

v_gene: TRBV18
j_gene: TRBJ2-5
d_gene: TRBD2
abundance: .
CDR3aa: CASSRSMDTSGLEETQYF
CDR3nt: TGTGCCAGCTCACGCTCAATGGATACTAGCGGGTTAGAAGAGACCCAGTACTTC

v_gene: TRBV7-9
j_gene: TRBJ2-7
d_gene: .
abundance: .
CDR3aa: CASRSGSSYEQYF
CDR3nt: TGTGCCAGCAGATCAGGCAGCTCCTACGAGCAGTACTTC

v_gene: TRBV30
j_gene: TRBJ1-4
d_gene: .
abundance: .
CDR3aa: CAFGGGEKLFF
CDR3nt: TGTGCCTTCGGGGGAGGTGAAAAACTGTTTTTT

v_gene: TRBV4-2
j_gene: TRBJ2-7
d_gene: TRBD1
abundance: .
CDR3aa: CASSQNDRDPYEQYF
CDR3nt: TGTGCCAGCAGCCAGAACGACAGGGACCCCTACGAGCAGTACTTC

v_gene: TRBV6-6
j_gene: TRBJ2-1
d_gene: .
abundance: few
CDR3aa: CASGGLYNEQFF
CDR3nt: TGTGCCAGTGGGGGGCTATACAATGAGCAGTTCTTC

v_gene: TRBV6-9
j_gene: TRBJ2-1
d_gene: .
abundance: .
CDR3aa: CASSYGEYNEQFF
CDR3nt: TGTGCCAGCAGTTACGGGGAGTACAATGAGCAGTTCTTC

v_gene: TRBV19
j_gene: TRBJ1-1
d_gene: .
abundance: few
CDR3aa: CASSIDPGPRRVAFF
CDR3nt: TGTGCCAGTAGTATCGATCCGGGACCCAGGAGGGTGGCTTTCTTT

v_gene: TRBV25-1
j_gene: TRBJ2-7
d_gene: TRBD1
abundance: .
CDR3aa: CASSSYRGFHEQYF
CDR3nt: TGTGCCAGCAGTAGCTACAGGGGATTCCACGAGCAGTACTTC

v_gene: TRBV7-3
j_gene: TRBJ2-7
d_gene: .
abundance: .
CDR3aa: CATEGSKYEQYF
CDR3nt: TGTGCCACCGAGGGGAGTAAATACGAGCAGTACTTC

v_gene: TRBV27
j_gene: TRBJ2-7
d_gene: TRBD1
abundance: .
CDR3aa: CASSFRDRVYEQYF
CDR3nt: TGTGCCAGCAGCTTCCGGGACAGGGTTTACGAGCAGTACTTC

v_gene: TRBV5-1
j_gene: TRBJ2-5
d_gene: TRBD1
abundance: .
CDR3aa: CASSWLTGVGETQYF
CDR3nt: TGCGCCAGCAGCTGGCTAACAGGGGTTGGGGAGACCCAGTACTTC

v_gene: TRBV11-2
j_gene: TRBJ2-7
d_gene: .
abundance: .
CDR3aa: CASSLDGPLDEQYF
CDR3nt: TGTGCCAGCAGCTTAGACGGCCCCCTGGACGAGCAGTACTTC

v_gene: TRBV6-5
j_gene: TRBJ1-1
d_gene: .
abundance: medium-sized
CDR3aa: CASSYSQRITEAFF
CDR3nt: TGTGCCAGCAGTTACTCCCAGAGAATCACTGAAGCTTTCTTT

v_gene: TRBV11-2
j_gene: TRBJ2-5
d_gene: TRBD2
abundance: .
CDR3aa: CASRSTAGAGETQYF
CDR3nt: TGTGCCAGCAGATCAACGGCGGGAGCGGGAGAGACCCAGTACTTC

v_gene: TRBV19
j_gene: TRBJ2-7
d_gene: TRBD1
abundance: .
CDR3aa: CASSMTGGEYEQYF
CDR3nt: TGTGCCAGTAGTATGACAGGGGGCGAATACGAGCAGTACTTC

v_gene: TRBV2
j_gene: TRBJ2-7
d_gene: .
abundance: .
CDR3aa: CASSKGEASYEQYF
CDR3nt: TGTGCCAGCTCGAAGGGGGAAGCATCCTACGAGCAGTACTTC

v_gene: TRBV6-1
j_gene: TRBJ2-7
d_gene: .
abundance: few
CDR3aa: CASTSSDYEQYF
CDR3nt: TGTGCCAGCACATCATCCGACTACGAGCAGTACTTC

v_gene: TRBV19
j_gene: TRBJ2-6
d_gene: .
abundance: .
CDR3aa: CASTLGAGANVLTF
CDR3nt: TGTGCCAGTACCTTGGGGGCTGGGGCCAACGTCCTGACTTTC

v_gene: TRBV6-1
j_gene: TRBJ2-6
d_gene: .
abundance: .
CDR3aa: CASSEEKSGANVLTF
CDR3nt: TGTGCCAGCAGTGAAGAAAAATCTGGGGCCAACGTCCTGACTTTC

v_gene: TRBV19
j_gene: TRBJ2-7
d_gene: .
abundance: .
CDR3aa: CASRTALSYEQYF
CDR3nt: TGTGCCAGTAGGACCGCCCTCTCCTACGAGCAGTACTTC

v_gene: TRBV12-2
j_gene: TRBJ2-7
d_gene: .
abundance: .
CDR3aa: CASRLALGGPNEQYF
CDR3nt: TGTGCAAGTCGCTTAGCCCTGGGAGGGCCAAACGAGCAGTACTTC

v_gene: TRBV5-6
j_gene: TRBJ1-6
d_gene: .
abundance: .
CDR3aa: CASSLEGLNSPLHF
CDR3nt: TGTGCCAGCAGCTTGGAGGGCCTGAATTCACCCCTCCACTTT

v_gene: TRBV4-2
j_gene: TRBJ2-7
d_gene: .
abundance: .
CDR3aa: CASSQDLASSYEQYF
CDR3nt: TGTGCCAGCAGCCAAGATCTAGCGAGCTCCTACGAGCAGTACTTC

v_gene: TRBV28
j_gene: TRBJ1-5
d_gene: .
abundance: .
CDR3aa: CASSQTVSYSNQPQHF
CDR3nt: TGTGCCAGCAGCCAGACAGTTTCCTATAGCAATCAGCCCCAGCATTTT

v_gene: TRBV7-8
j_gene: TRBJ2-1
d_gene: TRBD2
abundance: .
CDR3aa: CASSSRLAGDNEQFF
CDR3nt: TGTGCCAGCAGCTCCCGACTAGCGGGAGACAATGAGCAGTTCTTC

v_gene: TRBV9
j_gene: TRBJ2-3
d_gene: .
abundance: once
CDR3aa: CASSVAWGDTQYF
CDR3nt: TGTGCCAGCAGCGTAGCATGGGGGGATACGCAGTATTTT

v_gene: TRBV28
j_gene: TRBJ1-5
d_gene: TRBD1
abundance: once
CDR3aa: CASSSRTGVNQPQHF
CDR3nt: TGTGCCAGCAGTTCAAGGACAGGGGTTAACCAGCCCCAGCATTTT

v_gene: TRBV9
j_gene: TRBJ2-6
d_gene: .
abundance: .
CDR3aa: CASSSIDTAGANVLTF
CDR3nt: TGTGCCAGCAGCTCCATAGACACTGCTGGGGCCAACGTCCTGACTTTC

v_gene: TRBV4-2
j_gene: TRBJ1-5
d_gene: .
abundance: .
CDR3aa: CASSQARGSYQPQHF
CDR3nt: TGTGCCAGCAGCCAAGCTAGAGGGTCCTATCAGCCCCAGCATTTT

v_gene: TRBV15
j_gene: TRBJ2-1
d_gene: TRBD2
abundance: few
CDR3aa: CATSRTSGGANEQFF
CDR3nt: TGTGCCACCAGCAGGACTAGCGGGGGGGCTAATGAGCAGTTCTTC

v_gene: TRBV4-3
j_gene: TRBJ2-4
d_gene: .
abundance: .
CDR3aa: CASSQGIRGNIQYF
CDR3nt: TGCGCCAGCAGCCAAGGAATTCGGGGAAACATTCAGTACTTC

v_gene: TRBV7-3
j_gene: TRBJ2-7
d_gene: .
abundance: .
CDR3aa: CASSLTGGSYEQYF
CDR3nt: TGTGCCAGCAGCTTAACAGGGGGCTCCTACGAGCAGTACTTC

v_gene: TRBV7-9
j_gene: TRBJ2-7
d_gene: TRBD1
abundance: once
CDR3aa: CASSSPGQAYEQYF
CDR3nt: TGTGCCAGCAGCTCCCCGGGACAGGCCTACGAGCAGTACTTC

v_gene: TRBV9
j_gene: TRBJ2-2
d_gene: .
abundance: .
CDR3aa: CASSVFKENTGELFF
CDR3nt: TGTGCCAGCAGCGTATTCAAAGAAAACACCGGGGAGCTGTTTTTT

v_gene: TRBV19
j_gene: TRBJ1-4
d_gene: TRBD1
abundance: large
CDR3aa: CASSLQGGNEKLFF
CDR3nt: TGTGCCAGTAGTCTCCAGGGGGGCAATGAAAAACTGTTTTTT

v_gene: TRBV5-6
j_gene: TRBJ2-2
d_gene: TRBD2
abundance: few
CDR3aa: CASSLGLAGTGELFF
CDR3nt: TGTGCCAGCAGCTTGGGGCTAGCGGGCACCGGGGAGCTGTTTTTT

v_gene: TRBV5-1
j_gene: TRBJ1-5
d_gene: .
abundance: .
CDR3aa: CASSLAPDSNQPQHF
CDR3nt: TGCGCCAGCAGCTTGGCCCCGGATAGCAATCAGCCCCAGCATTTT

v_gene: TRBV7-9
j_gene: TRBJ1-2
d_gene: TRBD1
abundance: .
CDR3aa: CASSRQGDYGYTF
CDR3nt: TGTGCCAGCAGCCGCCAGGGGGACTATGGCTACACCTTC

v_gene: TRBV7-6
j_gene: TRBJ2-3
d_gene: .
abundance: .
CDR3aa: CASSLTGGTDTQYF
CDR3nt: TGTGCCAGCAGCTTAACTGGGGGCACAGATACGCAGTATTTT

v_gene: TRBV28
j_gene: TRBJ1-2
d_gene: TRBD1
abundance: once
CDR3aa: CASSGLGTGKGYGYTF
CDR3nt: TGTGCCAGCAGCGGCCTTGGGACAGGGAAGGGGTATGGCTACACCTTC

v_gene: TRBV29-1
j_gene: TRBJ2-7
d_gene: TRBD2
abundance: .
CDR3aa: CSGTSGYNSYEQYF
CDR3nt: TGCAGCGGGACTAGCGGGTATAACTCCTACGAGCAGTACTTC

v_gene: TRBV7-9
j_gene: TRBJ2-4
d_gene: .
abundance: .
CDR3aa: CASQATAKNIQYF
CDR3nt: TGTGCCAGCCAGGCCACCGCCAAAAACATTCAGTACTTC

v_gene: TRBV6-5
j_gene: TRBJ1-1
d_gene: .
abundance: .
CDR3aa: CASSYGGPEAFF
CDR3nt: TGTGCCAGCAGTTATGGGGGCCCTGAAGCTTTCTTT

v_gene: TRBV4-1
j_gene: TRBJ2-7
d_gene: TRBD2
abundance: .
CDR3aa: CASSQGGLAGGHEQYF
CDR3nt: TGCGCCAGCAGCCAAGGGGGGCTAGCGGGGGGCCACGAGCAGTACTTC

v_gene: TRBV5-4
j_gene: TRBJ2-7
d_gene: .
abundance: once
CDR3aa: CASSLISNSYEQYF
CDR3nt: TGTGCCAGCAGCCTGATCAGTAACTCCTACGAGCAGTACTTC

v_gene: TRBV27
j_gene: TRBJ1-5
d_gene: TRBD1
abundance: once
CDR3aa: CASSSGGAGNQPQHF
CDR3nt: TGTGCCAGCAGTTCAGGGGGCGCAGGCAATCAGCCCCAGCATTTT

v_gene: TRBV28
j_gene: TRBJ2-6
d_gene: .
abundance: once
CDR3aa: CASSLVGQGGANVLTF
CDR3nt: TGTGCCAGCAGTTTAGTCGGGCAGGGGGGTGCCAACGTCCTGACTTTC

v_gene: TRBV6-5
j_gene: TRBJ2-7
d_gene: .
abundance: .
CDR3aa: CASNPGSYEQYF
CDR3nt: TGTGCCAGCAATCCAGGCTCCTACGAGCAGTACTTC

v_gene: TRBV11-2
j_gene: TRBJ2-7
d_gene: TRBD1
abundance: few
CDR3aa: CASSYGTGYEQYF
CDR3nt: TGTGCCAGCAGCTACGGGACAGGCTACGAGCAGTACTTC

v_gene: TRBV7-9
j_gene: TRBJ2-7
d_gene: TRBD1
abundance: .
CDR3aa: CASSAQGSYEQYF
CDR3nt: TGTGCCAGCAGCGCACAGGGGTCCTACGAGCAGTACTTC

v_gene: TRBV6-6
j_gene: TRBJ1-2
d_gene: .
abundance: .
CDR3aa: CASSPPGQGYTF
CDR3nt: TGTGCCAGCAGCCCCCCTGGACAGGGCTACACCTTC

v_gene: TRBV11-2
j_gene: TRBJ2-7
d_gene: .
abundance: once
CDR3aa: CASSPGTTYEQYF
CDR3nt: TGTGCCAGCAGCCCTGGGACGACATACGAGCAGTACTTC